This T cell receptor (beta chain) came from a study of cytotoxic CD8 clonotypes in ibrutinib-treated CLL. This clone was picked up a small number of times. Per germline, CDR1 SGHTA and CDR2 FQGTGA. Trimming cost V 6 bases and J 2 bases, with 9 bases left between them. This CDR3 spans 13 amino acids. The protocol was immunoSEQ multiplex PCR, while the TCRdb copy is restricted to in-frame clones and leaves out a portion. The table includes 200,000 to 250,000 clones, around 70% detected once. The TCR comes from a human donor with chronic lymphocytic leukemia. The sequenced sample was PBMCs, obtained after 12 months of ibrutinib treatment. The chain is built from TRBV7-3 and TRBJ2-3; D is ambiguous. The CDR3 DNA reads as TGTGCCAGCAGTCGCCACCCCACAGATACGCAGTATTTT. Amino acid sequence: CASSRHPTDTQYF.